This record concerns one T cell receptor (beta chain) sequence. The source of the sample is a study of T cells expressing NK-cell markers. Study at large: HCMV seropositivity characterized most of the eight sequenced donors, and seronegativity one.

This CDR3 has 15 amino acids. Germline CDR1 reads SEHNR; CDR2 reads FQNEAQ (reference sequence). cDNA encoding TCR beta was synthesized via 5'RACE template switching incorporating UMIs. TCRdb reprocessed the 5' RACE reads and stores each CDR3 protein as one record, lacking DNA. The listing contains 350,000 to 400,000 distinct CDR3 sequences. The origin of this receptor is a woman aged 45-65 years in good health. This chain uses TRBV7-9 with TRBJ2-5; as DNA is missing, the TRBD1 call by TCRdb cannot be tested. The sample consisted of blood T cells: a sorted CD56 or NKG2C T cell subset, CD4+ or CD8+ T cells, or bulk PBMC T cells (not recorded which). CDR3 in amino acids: CASSWPGDLQETQYF. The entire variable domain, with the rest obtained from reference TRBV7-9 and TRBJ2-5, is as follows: DTGVSQNPRHKITKRGQNVTFRCDPISEHNRLYWYRQTLGQGPEFLTYFQNEAQLEKSRLLSDRFSAERPKGSFSTLEIQRTEQGDSAMYLCASSWPGDLQETQYFGPGTRLLVL.